A selection of T cell receptor beta chains follows, all from one sample in a study of PD-L1 blockade in urothelial cancer. Profiled with immunoSEQ multiplex PCR; TCRdb holds only in-frame clones, not every one. The sample contains tens of thousands of clones, 84% of which appear only once. This specimen consisted of PBMCs, obtained around atezolizumab (anti-PD-L1) treatment. Receptors were obtained from a woman in her 70s with urothelial cancer. CDR3s leave out the opening cysteine and the closing phenylalanine or tryptophan. Each record gives: V gene, D gene, CDR3 protein. A D gene is named only where the DNA matches it firmly.

V gene: TRBV27; D gene: TRBD1; CDR3 protein: ASSRDRGPTGELF
V gene: TRBV9; D gene: TRBD1; CDR3 protein: ASSSPQGAGEKLF
V gene: TRBV6-5; D gene: TRBD1; CDR3 protein: ASSVFRDRGNEQF
V gene: TRBV4-3; D gene: .; CDR3 protein: ASSPTGNYFGANVLT
V gene: TRBV30; D gene: .; CDR3 protein: AWSVDRMGNSNQPQH
V gene: TRBV18; D gene: .; CDR3 protein: ASSPTRGGSNQPQH
V gene: TRBV5-1; D gene: .; CDR3 protein: ASSPGQSYNEQF
V gene: TRBV10-3; D gene: .; CDR3 protein: AISESVGTGSYNEQF
V gene: TRBV19; D gene: TRBD1; CDR3 protein: ASSPRTGANSPLH
V gene: TRBV6-4; D gene: TRBD1; CDR3 protein: ASSPETGLNTGQLF
V gene: TRBV30; D gene: TRBD2; CDR3 protein: AWSRAGGRAGELF
V gene: TRBV28; D gene: TRBD2; CDR3 protein: ASSVRGGTETQY
V gene: TRBV19; D gene: .; CDR3 protein: ASSIRAGTDTQY
V gene: TRBV4-3; D gene: TRBD2; CDR3 protein: ASSPTSGGTSGSKNIQY
V gene: TRBV7-8; D gene: TRBD1; CDR3 protein: ASSLEGRGPNQPQH
V gene: TRBV5-1; D gene: TRBD2; CDR3 protein: ASSLSGGPDTQY
V gene: TRBV10-2; D gene: .; CDR3 protein: ASSRISNQPQH
V gene: TRBV5-6; D gene: .; CDR3 protein: ASSPTGHPYEEY
V gene: TRBV6-1; D gene: TRBD1; CDR3 protein: ASSEADRGLGTTEAF
V gene: TRBV6-1; D gene: TRBD1; CDR3 protein: ASRGSQGERAF
V gene: TRBV29-1; D gene: .; CDR3 protein: SGLVQGNTEAF
V gene: TRBV7-7; D gene: .; CDR3 protein: ASSLALRGETQY
V gene: TRBV19; D gene: .; CDR3 protein: ASSSTGLANEKLF
V gene: TRBV5-1; D gene: TRBD1; CDR3 protein: ASSPGQGGEGANVLT